Below are 27 T cell receptor beta chains sequenced from a single sample in a study of cytomegalovirus exposure and HLA in healthy donors. Use of 60 Vbeta and 13 Jbeta primers characterized the PCR. Clones were sequenced by immunoSEQ multiplex PCR, and TCRdb holds only the in-frame ones, with some missing. The listing records 200,000 to 250,000 clones. Sequencing was performed on PBMCs. Source of these receptors: a woman in her 30s in good health and CMV-seropositive.

This chain connects TRBV5-6 to TRBJ2-5, with TRBD1 matching over 9 bases. CDR3 size: 16 residues. The V gene's germline CDR1 is SGHDT and CDR2 YYEEEE. With V trimmed by 2 bases and J by 5 bases, 10 bases remained unmatched. The CDR3 nucleotides are TGTGCCAGCAGCTTACGATCGGGACAGGGTTGGGAGACCCAGTACTTC. The encoded protein is CASSLRSGQGWETQYF.

The chain recombines TRBV28 with TRBJ1-1, with 7 bases fitting TRBD1. The ends lost 5 bases at V and 2 bases at J; junction bases unmatched: 5. CDR3 length: 14 amino acids. The germline gives CDR1 MDHEN, CDR2 SYDVKM. Here the CDR3 DNA reads TGTGCCAGCAGTGGACACAGGGGTAACACTGAAGCTTTCTTT. Its protein is CASSGHRGNTEAFF.

The rearrangement uses TRBV7-9 and TRBJ1-2, with TRBD1 identical over 10 bases. CDR1 SEHNR and CDR2 FQNEAQ come from the germline V gene (reference sequence). Trimming took 3 bases from V and 6 from J; bases not matched to a gene: 1. This CDR3 contains 13 residues. The CDR3 DNA reads as TGTGCCAGCAGCTTCGGGACAGGGGATGGCTACACCTTC. Translation: CASSFGTGDGYTF.

The chain employs TRBV11-3 and TRBJ2-1, with a weak D call TRBD2 (5 bases). The length of the CDR3 is 13 residues. Trimming removed 0 bases from V and 10 bases from J, with 10 bases in between. Germline V gene lookup returns CDR1 SGHNT and CDR2 YENEEA. The CDR3 protein is CASSLDPTGEQFF. Here the CDR3 DNA reads TGTGCCAGCAGCTTAGATCCGACGGGAGAGCAGTTCTTC. The entire variable domain, with the rest obtained from reference TRBV11-3 and TRBJ2-1, is as follows: EAGVVQSPRYKIIEKKQPVAFWCNPISGHNTLYWYLQNLGQGPELLIRYENEEAVDDSQLPKDRFSAERLKGVDSTLKIQPAELGDSAVYLCASSLDPTGEQFFGPGTRLTVL.

J is TRBJ2-5 and V is TRBV4-2, with 10 bases matching TRBD2. The assigned J gene may be wrong: the sequence end matches TRBJ2-7 better. Per germline, CDR1 LGHNA and CDR2 YNFKEQ. The CDR3 loop spans 16 amino acids. CDR3 region: CASSQERRLAGYEQYF. CDR3 coding DNA: TGTGCCAGCAGCCAAGAACGAAGACTAGCGGGTTACGAGCAGTACTTC.

V and J are TRBV29-1 and TRBJ1-5; 10 bases are shared with TRBD1. The germline V gene encodes CDR1 SQVTM and CDR2 ANQGSEA. With V trimmed by 6 bases and J by 5 bases, 13 bases remained unmatched. This CDR3 comprises 16 residues. The CDR3 DNA reads as TGCAGCGTGTCAAACCCGGGACAGGGGTACGATCAGCCCCAGCATTTT. This translates into CSVSNPGQGYDQPQHF.

V usage is TRBV18 and J usage is TRBJ1-4, with TRBD1 identical over 9 bases. CDR1 and CDR2 from the germline V gene are KGHSH and LQKENI. Trimming removed 6 bases from V and 5 bases from J; junction bases left unmatched: 4. This CDR3 has 14 residues. CDR3 coding DNA: TGTGCCAGCTCCAGGACAGGGGAGAATGAAAAACTGTTTTTT. Residues: CASSRTGENEKLFF.

Comments on this clone: Other nucleotide sequences in the sample specify the same CDR3. The rearrangement links TRBV7-8 to TRBJ2-5; no firm D call. The CDR3 runs 14 residues. Trimming took 5 bases from V and 5 from J, leaving 15 bases between them. Germline CDR1 is SGHVS and CDR2 is FQNEAQ. In DNA, the CDR3 is TGTGCCAGCAGCCTAGGCACTAACCGGGAGACCCAGTACTTC. Protein product: CASSLGTNRETQYF.

V is TRBV5-1 and J is TRBJ1-4; 9 bases line up with TRBD1. The CDR3 is 16 amino acids. Unmatched junction bases numbered 8, after V lost 0 bases and J lost 8 bases. Germline values: CDR1 SGHRS, CDR2 YFSETQ. CDR3 coding DNA: TGCGCCAGCAGCTTGGAGATGGGACAGGGAGCCGAAAAACTGTTTTTT. This encodes CASSLEMGQGAEKLFF.

The rearrangement joins TRBV25-1 to TRBJ2-7; tentative D call: TRBD1 (6 bases). Per the germline V gene, CDR1 is MGHDK and CDR2 is SYGVNS. The V and J ends lost 8 bases and 3 bases respectively, with 11 bases between them. The CDR3 loop spans 12 amino acids. The CDR3 DNA follows: TGTGCCAGCGCAGGGGACGACTACGAGCAGTACTTC. Translating it yields CASAGDDYEQYF.

V gene TRBV7-9 combines with J gene TRBJ1-4; D gene ambiguous. CDR3 size: 16 residues. CDR1 and CDR2 (germline): SEHNR, FQNEAQ (reference sequence). Trimming took off 0 bases at V and 3 bases at J, with 11 bases between the two ends. CDR3 residues: CASSLAATWANEKLFF. For the CDR3, the DNA is TGTGCCAGCAGCTTAGCAGCGACGTGGGCTAATGAAAAACTGTTTTTT.

The chain has TRBV7-9 and TRBJ2-5, with TRBD2 matching 9 bases. This CDR3 region has 14 residues. The trim removed 4 bases at V and 5 bases at J, leaving 5 bases unmatched. Germline V CDR1 and CDR2: SEHNR, FQNEAQ (reference sequence). The DNA of the CDR3 is TGTGCCAGCAGCTGGGGACTAGCCCTGGAGACCCAGTACTTC. The encoded protein is CASSWGLALETQYF.

The V gene is TRBV10-3, the J gene TRBJ2-7, with TRBD2 matching over 7 bases. V trimming: 0 bases; J trimming: 4 bases; junction bases outside the gene matches: 6. Germline V lookup: CDR1 ENHRY, CDR2 SYGVKD. The CDR3 is 15 residues long. The CDR3 DNA reads as TGTGCCATCAGTGAGTCGTTGGTAGCGGGTTACGAGCAGTACTTC. Amino acids: CAISESLVAGYEQYF.

A note on this clone: One junction end disagrees with the germline gene, perhaps due to a read error. The chain couples TRBV7-2 to TRBJ2-3; D is possibly TRBD1 (6 bases). Germline V CDR1 and CDR2: SGHTA, FQGNSA. The CDR3 contains 15 residues. CDR3 bases: TGTGCCAGCAGCTTAGGGGGGCCCGTCACAAATACGCAGTATTTT. Translation: CASSLGGPVTNTQYF.

The genes are TRBV12-5 and TRBJ2-1; tentative D call: TRBD2 (6 bases). The CDR3 is 12 residues long. Between the trimmed V and J ends, which lost 7 bases and 9 bases, there was a span of 13 bases. Per germline, CDR1 LGHNT and CDR2 FRNRAP. CDR3 coding DNA: TGTGCTAGTGCCTCCCGGGGGTCTGAGCAGTTCTTC. Its translation is CASASRGSEQFF.

CDR3 nucleotide sequence: TGTGCCAGCAGTTTATTAACAGGGGGACAAGATTTCACTGAAGCTTTCTTT. It specifies CASSLLTGGQDFTEAFF. V and J are TRBV27 and TRBJ1-1; 8 bases map to TRBD1. The length of the CDR3 is 17 residues. V lost 1 base, J lost 4 bases, and 11 bases stayed unmatched. Germline CDR1 and CDR2: MNHEY and SMNVEV (reference sequence).

The chain carries TRBV15 and TRBJ2-1; TRBD2 might be the D (6 bases). Germline V lookup: CDR1 LNHNV, CDR2 YYDKDF (reference sequence). Trimming cost V 2 bases and J 0 bases, with 20 bases left between them. The CDR3 loop spans 19 amino acids. The CDR3 nucleotides are TGTGCCACCAGCAGACCGCTTGGGGGGTTCCCTAGCTCCTACAATGAGCAGTTCTTC. Translated, it gives CATSRPLGGFPSSYNEQFF.

The rearrangement joins TRBV18 to TRBJ2-1; 7 bases fit TRBD1. Germline lookup yields CDR1 KGHSH and CDR2 LQKENI. After removal of 3 bases from V and 8 bases from J, the junction contained 7 bases not matched to a gene. This CDR3 has 14 residues. CDR3 in amino acids: CASSPLLGQDEQFF. CDR3 in DNA: TGTGCCAGCTCACCTCTATTAGGACAGGATGAGCAGTTCTTC.

The V and J genes are TRBV29-1 and TRBJ1-1, with D possibly matching TRBD1 (5 bases). Germline-derived CDR1 and CDR2 are SQVTM and ANQGSEA. V gave up 0 bases and J gave up 10 bases, with 15 bases separating them. The CDR3 is 13 residues long. This chain's CDR3 is CSVEDPQGGGAFF. The CDR3 nucleotides read TGCAGCGTTGAAGACCCTCAGGGAGGTGGAGCTTTCTTT. Filled out from reference TRBV29-1 and TRBJ1-1, the complete variable domain reads SAVISQKPSRDICQRGTSLTIQCQVDSQVTMMFWYRQQPGQSLTLIATANQGSEATYESGFVIDKFPISRPNLTFSTLTVSNMSPEDSSIYLCSVEDPQGGGAFFGQGTRLTVV.

The genes are TRBV19 and TRBJ1-1; no firm D call. The CDR3 is 14 amino acids. From germline, CDR1 is LNHDA and CDR2 SQIVND (reference sequence). V lost 3 bases, J lost 0 bases, and 8 bases lay in between. Here the CDR3 reads CASSIGLMNTEAFF. The CDR3 DNA is TGTGCCAGTAGTATCGGGTTAATGAACACTGAAGCTTTCTTT. The full variable domain, in which reference TRBV19 and TRBJ1-1 provide the parts outside the CDR3, is DGGITQSPKYLFRKEGQNVTLSCEQNLNHDAMYWYRQDPGQGLRLIYYSQIVNDFQKGDIAEGYSVSREKKESFPLTVTSAQKNPTAFYLCASSIGLMNTEAFFGQGTRLTVV.

The rearrangement joins TRBV11-2 to TRBJ2-2, with 8 bases fitting TRBD1. Germline-derived CDR1 and CDR2 are SGHAT and FQNNGV. V gave up 5 bases and J gave up 6 bases; unmatched junction bases: 5. This CDR3 region has 14 residues. The CDR3 coding sequence is TGTGCCAGCAGCATTACAGGGGGTGCCGGGGAGCTGTTTTTT. This encodes CASSITGGAGELFF.

J is TRBJ1-2 and V is TRBV20-1; 8 nucleotides agree with TRBD1. J gave up 7 bases and V 6 bases, and 4 bases lay outside the gene matches. The CDR3 loop spans 11 amino acids. Germline V gives CDR1 DFQATT, CDR2 SNEGSKA (reference sequence). CDR3 DNA: TGCAGTGCCAGGGGGCAGGGTGGCTACACCTTC. This gives the protein CSARGQGGYTF.

The chain uses TRBV28 and TRBJ1-2; TRBD1 agrees at 8 bases. J gave up 2 bases and V 4 bases, and 12 bases lay outside the gene matches. CDR1 and CDR2 from the germline V gene are MDHEN and SYDVKM. There are 17 residues in the CDR3. The CDR3: CASSSWTGRSQNYGYTF. CDR3 nucleotide sequence: TGTGCCAGCAGTTCTTGGACAGGGCGATCCCAGAACTATGGCTACACCTTC.

The V gene is TRBV5-1, the J gene TRBJ2-5; TRBD1 aligns across 8 bases. The closer fit of TRBJ2-7 to the DNA end suggests the J call may be wrong. Germline V lookup: CDR1 SGHRS, CDR2 YFSETQ. The CDR3 is 14 amino acids. The CDR3 sequence: CASSWDRQAYEQYF. In nucleotides, the CDR3 is TGCGCCAGCAGCTGGGACAGGCAAGCCTACGAGCAGTACTTC.

This chain joins TRBV4-1 and TRBJ2-3; D remains unclear. Trimming removed 1 base from V and 0 bases from J, with 8 bases in between. Germline-derived CDR1 and CDR2 are MGHRA and YSYEKL. The CDR3 runs to 15 residues. Here the CDR3 DNA reads TGCGCCAGCAGCCAAGGGGCAGCTAGCACAGATACGCAGTATTTT. This gives the protein CASSQGAASTDTQYF.

As for this clone: The sample has other DNA sequences that encode this CDR3 too. The V call is TRBV10-1, the J call TRBJ1-2; D might be TRBD1 (5 bases). Germline V CDR1 and CDR2: WNHNN, SYGVQD (reference sequence). The ends were cut back, 0 bases at V and 4 bases at J, with 6 bases in the middle. CDR3 length: 13 amino acids. Here the CDR3 reads CASSESRVYGYTF. The CDR3 DNA follows: TGCGCCAGCAGTGAGTCCAGGGTCTATGGCTACACCTTC.

This chain links TRBV2 with TRBJ1-1; tentatively, D is TRBD1 (5 bases). Germline CDR1 and CDR2: SNHLY and FYNNEI. The V end lost 2 bases, the J end lost 2 bases, and 9 bases lay between the germline ends. The CDR3 consists of 14 residues. The CDR3 sequence is CASSEQGVNTEAFF. The CDR3, as DNA: TGTGCCAGCAGTGAACAAGGGGTTAACACTGAAGCTTTCTTT.